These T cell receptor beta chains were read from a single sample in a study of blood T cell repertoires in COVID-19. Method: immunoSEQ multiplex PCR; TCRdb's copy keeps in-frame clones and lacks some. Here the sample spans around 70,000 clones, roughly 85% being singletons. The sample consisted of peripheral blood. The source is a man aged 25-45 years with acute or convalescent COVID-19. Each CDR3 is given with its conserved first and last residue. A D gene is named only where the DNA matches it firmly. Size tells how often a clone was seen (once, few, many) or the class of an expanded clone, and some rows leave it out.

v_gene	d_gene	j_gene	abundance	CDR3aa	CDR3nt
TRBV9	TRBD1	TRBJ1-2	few	CASSVGQGDYGYTF	TGTGCCAGCAGCGTAGGACAGGGTGACTATGGCTACACCTTC
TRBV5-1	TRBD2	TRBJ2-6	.	CASSSGLAGGGANVLTF	TGCGCCAGCAGCTCAGGACTAGCGGGAGGTGGGGCCAACGTCCTGACTTTC
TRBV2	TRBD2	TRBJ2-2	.	CASSGAGGVNTGELFF	TGTGCCAGCAGTGGAGCGGGAGGGGTGAACACCGGGGAGCTGTTTTTT
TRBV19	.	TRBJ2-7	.	CASSIPGGARHEQYF	TGTGCCAGTAGTATCCCCGGGGGAGCGAGACACGAGCAGTACTTC
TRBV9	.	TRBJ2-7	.	CASSVAPGDEQYF	TGTGCCAGCAGCGTAGCGCCGGGGGACGAGCAGTACTTC
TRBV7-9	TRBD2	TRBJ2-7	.	CASSQGGGPYEQYF	TGTGCCAGCAGCCAGGGCGGGGGGCCCTACGAGCAGTACTTC
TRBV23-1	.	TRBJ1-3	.	CASSPDGRGGNTIYF	TGCGCCAGCAGTCCCGATGGACGGGGTGGAAACACCATATATTTT
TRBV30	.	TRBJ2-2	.	CAWSVRASRGGELFF	TGTGCCTGGAGTGTAAGGGCCTCCCGCGGGGGGGAGCTGTTTTTT
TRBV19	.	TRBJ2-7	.	CASSKGLQRTYEQYF	TGTGCCAGTAGTAAAGGACTCCAGAGAACCTACGAGCAGTACTTC
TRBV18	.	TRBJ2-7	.	CASSPPRLAYEQYF	TGTGCCAGCTCCCCGCCGCGGCTTGCCTACGAGCAGTACTTC
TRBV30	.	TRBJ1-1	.	CAGGSAGVQAFF	TGTGCCGGCGGGTCGGCAGGGGTTCAAGCTTTCTTT
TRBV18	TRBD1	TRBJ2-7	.	CASSPGQGAGYEQYF	TGTGCCAGCTCACCTGGACAGGGGGCAGGGTACGAGCAGTACTTC
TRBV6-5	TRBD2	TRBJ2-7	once	CASSSGGGNEQYF	TGTGCCAGCAGTTCGGGAGGGGGGAACGAGCAGTACTTC
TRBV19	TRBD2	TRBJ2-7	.	CASSIRRAGNEQYF	TGTGCCAGTAGTATCCGCCGAGCGGGGAACGAGCAGTACTTC
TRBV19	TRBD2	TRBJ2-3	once	CASRATEAGGNTQYF	TGTGCCAGTAGGGCGACGGAAGCGGGAGGAAATACGCAGTATTTT
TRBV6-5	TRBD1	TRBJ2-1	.	CASSSDRGPYNEQFF	TGTGCCAGCAGTTCGGACAGGGGGCCGTACAATGAGCAGTTCTTC
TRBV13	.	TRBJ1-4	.	CASSFQGTNRKKLFF	TGTGCCAGCAGCTTCCAGGGGACGAATCGGAAAAAACTGTTTTTT
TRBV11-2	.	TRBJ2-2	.	CASSLGLPGELFF	TGTGCCAGCAGCTTAGGTCTCCCCGGGGAGCTGTTTTTT
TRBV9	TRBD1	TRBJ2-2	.	CASSETGTANTGELFF	TGTGCCAGCAGCGAAACCGGGACAGCTAACACCGGGGAGCTGTTTTTT
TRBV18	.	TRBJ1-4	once	CASSRQVNEKLFF	TGTGCCAGCTCACGCCAGGTTAATGAAAAACTGTTTTTT
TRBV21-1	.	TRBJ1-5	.	CASSKRGNYSNQPQHF	TGTGCCAGCAGCAAACGGGGAAATTATAGCAATCAGCCCCAGCATTTT
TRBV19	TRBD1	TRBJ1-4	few	CASSTTRQGTNEKLFF	TGTGCCAGTAGTACAACCCGACAGGGAACTAATGAAAAACTGTTTTTT
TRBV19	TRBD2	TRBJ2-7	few	CASSMSSGSYEQYF	TGTGCCAGTAGTATGTCTAGCGGGAGTTACGAGCAGTACTTC
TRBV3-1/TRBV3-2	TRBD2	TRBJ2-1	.	CASSPIAGTSFPEQFF	TGTGCCAGCAGCCCAATTGCAGGGACTAGCTTCCCCGAGCAGTTCTTC
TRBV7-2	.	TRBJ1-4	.	CASSSRAAGTNEKLFF	TGTGCCAGCAGCTCCCGCGCGGCGGGGACTAATGAAAAACTGTTTTTT
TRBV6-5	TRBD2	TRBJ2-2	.	CASSGRLGTGELFF	TGTGCCAGTAGCGGGAGGCTAGGTACCGGGGAGCTGTTTTTT
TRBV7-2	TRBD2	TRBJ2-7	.	CASSFRGLAQFYEQYF	TGTGCCAGCAGCTTCCGCGGACTAGCCCAATTCTACGAGCAGTACTTC
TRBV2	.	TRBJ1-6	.	CASSDGRELPLHF	TGTGCCAGCAGTGACGGCCGGGAACTACCCCTCCACTTT
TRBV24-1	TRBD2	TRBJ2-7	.	CATSEPGTSGRKQYF	TGTGCCACCAGTGAACCCGGGACTAGCGGGAGGAAGCAGTACTTC
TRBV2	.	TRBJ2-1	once	CASGGSASSGNEQFF	TGTGCCAGCGGGGGGTCGGCTAGCAGTGGCAATGAGCAGTTCTTC
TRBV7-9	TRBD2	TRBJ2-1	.	CASRPSGHNEQFF	TGTGCCAGCCGGCCTAGCGGGCACAATGAGCAGTTCTTC
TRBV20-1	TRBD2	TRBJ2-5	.	CSASRTSGETQYF	TGCAGTGCGAGTCGGACTAGTGGAGAGACCCAGTACTTC